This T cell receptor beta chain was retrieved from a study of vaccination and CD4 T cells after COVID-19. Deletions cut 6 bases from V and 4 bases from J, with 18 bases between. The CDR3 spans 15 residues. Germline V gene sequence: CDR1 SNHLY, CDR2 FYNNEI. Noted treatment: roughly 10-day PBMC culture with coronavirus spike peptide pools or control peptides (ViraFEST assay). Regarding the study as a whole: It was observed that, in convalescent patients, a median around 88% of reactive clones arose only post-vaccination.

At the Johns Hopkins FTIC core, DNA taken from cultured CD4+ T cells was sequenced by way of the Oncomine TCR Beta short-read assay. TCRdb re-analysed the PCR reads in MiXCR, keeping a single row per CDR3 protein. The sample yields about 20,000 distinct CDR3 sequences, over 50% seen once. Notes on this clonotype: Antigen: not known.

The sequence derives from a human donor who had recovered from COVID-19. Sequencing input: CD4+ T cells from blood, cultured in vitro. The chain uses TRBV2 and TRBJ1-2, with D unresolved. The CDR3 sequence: CASRPSAANAYGYTF. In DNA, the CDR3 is TGTGCCAGCAGGCCTTCGGCAGCGAACGCCTATGGCTACACCTTC.